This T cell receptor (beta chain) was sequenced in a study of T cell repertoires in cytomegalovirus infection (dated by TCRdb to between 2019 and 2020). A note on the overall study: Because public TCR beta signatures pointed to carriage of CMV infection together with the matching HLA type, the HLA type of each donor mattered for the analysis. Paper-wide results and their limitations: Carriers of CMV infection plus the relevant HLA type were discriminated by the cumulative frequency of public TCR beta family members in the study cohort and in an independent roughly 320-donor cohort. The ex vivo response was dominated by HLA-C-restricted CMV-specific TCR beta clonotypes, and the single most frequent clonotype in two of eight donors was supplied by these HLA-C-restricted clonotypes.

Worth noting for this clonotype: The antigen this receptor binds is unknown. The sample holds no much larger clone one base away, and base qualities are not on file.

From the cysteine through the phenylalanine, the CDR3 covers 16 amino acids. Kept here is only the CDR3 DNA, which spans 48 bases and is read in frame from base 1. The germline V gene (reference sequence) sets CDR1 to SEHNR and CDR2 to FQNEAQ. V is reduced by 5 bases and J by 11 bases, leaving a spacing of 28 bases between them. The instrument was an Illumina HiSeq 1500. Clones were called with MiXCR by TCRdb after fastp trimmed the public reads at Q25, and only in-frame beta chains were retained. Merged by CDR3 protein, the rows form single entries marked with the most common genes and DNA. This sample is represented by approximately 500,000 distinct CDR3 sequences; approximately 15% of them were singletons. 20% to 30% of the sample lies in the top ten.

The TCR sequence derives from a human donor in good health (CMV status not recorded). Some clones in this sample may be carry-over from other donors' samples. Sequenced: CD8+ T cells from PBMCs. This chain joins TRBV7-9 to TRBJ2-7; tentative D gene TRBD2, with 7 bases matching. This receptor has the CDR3 CASSPRVRGRARGEYF. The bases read TGTGCCAGCAGCCCCCGGGTCCGGGGGCGGGCCCGGGGGGAGTACTTC.